The T cell receptor (beta chain) described here comes from a study of vaccination and CD4 T cells after COVID-19 (dated by TCRdb to between 2021 and 2022). With regard to the full study: SARS-CoV-2 positivity had been established in the convalescent patients by nasal swab PCR, and mild disease was recorded in about 9 of these patients and severe disease in one. The convalescent cohort included six males and four females, with two Hispanic individuals, seven Caucasians, two Asians and one multiracial person. Post-COVID blood samples were collected from convalescent patients a median of approximately 93 days after diagnosis, with a range of roughly 30 to 170 days. The time from the second vaccine dose to post-vaccine blood sampling had a median of around 72 days and ranged from about 13 to 250 days. As controls, cultures received a CEFX viral epitope pool (the positive control), an HIV-1 Nef peptide pool (the negative control), or no peptide at all. For stimulating the cultures, overlapping spike peptide pools were used, derived from SARS-CoV-2 as well as from the common cold coronaviruses HCoV-NL63, HCoV-OC43 and HCoV-229E. The spike-specific CD4+ TCR repertoire was compared before and after mRNA vaccination in approximately ten COVID-19 convalescent patients and several infection-naive healthy vaccine recipients. Participants received two doses of either the Pfizer-BioNTech BNT162b2 vaccine (n=8) or the Moderna mRNA-1273 vaccine (n=2). Results the study describes overall, beyond this receptor: Only a relatively small number of convalescent patients were included in the study, and early timepoints following natural infection were not analyzed. An increase in the median number of SARS-CoV-2-reactive clonotypes from approximately 21 after infection to 38 after vaccination was observed, but the change was not found to be significant. Nearly all vaccine-specific clones in convalescent patients (304 of 307) were mono-reactive for SARS-CoV-2 spike rather than cross-reactive with common cold coronaviruses. Among convalescent patients, a median about 87% of the SARS-CoV-2-reactive clones seen after vaccination appeared only after vaccination, which suggests priming specific to the vaccine.

The treatment or condition label here, explained by the study, means: approximately nine-day PBMC culture with coronavirus spike peptide pools or control peptides (ViraFEST assay). The ViraFEST assay, used in the study, expanded antigen-specific T cells with peptide pools and then identified the expanded clonotypes through TCR sequencing. Positive SARS-CoV-2 PCR tests in the convalescent patients dated from March to December 2020, before Alpha, Beta and Delta variants emerged in the United States. Over 1.5 million PBMCs per well were cultured in IMDM with roughly 4.8% human AB serum and approximately 10 IU/ml IL-2, plus 10 ug/ml peptide pools. Half of the culture medium was replaced with fresh IL-2-containing medium on days 3 and 7. Once the cells had been in culture for roughly 11 days, the EasySep CD4+ T cell isolation kit was used to isolate CD4+ T cells by negative selection. Ficoll-Paque Plus gradient centrifugation was used to isolate PBMCs from whole blood, and the isolated PBMCs were then either used fresh or cryopreserved at -140C. Triplicate wells were generally used for each culture condition.

Preparation of the library involved PCR. At the Johns Hopkins FTIC core, DNA from the cultured CD4+ T cells underwent TCR sequencing with the Oncomine TCR Beta short-read assay. Genomic DNA was extracted from the cultured CD4+ T cells with the QIAamp micro DNA kit. Oncomine TCR Beta libraries from cultured CD4+ T cells were pooled using unique dual indexes and sequenced on an Illumina iSeq 100. On the study's bioinformatics: Non-productive sequences were filtered out, and CDR3s that did not start with C, did not end with F or W, or were shorter than 7 amino acids were discarded. Antigen-specific clonotypes were identified using the MANAFEST web application through comparison of peptide-stimulated wells with reference and other culture wells. Positive clones required FDR below 0.05, an odds ratio above 5, and productive frequency above 0.1% in at least two of three replicate wells. A clonotype was classed as cross-reactive if the clonotype showed significant expansion both in SARS-CoV-2 spike wells and in at least one common cold coronavirus spike condition. Using R version 3.6.1, CDR3 homology was evaluated through Levenshtein distances (stringdist) along with unrooted phylogenetic trees (ape). TCRdb's own reprocessing of the public reads used fastp at Q25 and MiXCR and kept productive beta chains. Here each entry gathers all rows of one CDR3 protein and keeps the most common genes and DNA. TCRdb, rather than the study authors, made the V and J calls. Here the sample has around 15,000 distinct CDR3 sequences; approximately 44% occur a single time. The ten largest make up under 8% of the sample.

A note on this clonotype: Its antigen is not yet known. Per-nucleotide qualities are absent, and no much larger clonotype sits a single base away.

CDR1 and CDR2, per the germline V gene, are SNHLY and FYNNEI. The CDR3 holds 14 amino acids from the cysteine to the phenylalanine. Only the CDR3 region is kept as DNA, spanning 42 bases read in frame from base 1. Clipping removes 6 bases from V and 0 bases from J, with 3 as the unmatched junction base count. The source of this sequence is a human donor who had recovered from COVID-19. The chain is encoded by TRBV2 joined to TRBJ2-7; the junction holds 9 bases that match TRBD1. Sequencing used CD4+ T cells from blood, cultured in vitro, obtained after SARS-CoV-2 vaccination. The CDR3 has the sequence CASRRQGVSYEQYF. The sequence in DNA is TGTGCCAGCAGACGACAGGGGGTCTCCTACGAGCAGTACTTC.